Listed here are 18 T cell receptor beta chains from one sample, sequenced in a study of shared clonotypes between healthy human individuals. Naive CD8 isolation took CD45RO-negative cells positively selected for CCR7 and excluded terminally differentiated effector memory CD45RA+ cells. The table came from immunoSEQ multiplex PCR; TCRdb's copy has only in-frame clones and leaves some out. In the table there are millions of clones, about 95% of which are singletons. Material for sequencing was naive CD8+ T cells sorted from blood. The receptor set was obtained from a man aged 18 to 30 in good health.

This chain links TRBV5-1 with TRBJ1-4; 7 nucleotides match TRBD1. Per the germline V gene, CDR1 is SGHRS and CDR2 is YFSETQ. This CDR3 contains 13 residues. After removal of 4 bases from V and 14 bases from J, the junction contained 11 bases not matched to a gene. The CDR3 is CASSEDPRGRLFF. CDR3 DNA: TGCGCCAGCAGCGAGGACCCCAGGGGGAGGCTGTTTTTT.

The V and J genes are TRBV4-1 and TRBJ2-1; no definite D call. CDR1 is MGHRA and CDR2 is YSYEKL in the germline V gene. The V gene lost 4 bases and the J gene lost 2 bases, with 6 bases spanning the gap. The CDR3 spans 13 residues. The CDR3 protein is CASSLDPYNEQFF. The CDR3 DNA sequence: TGCGCCAGCAGCCTGGACCCCTACAATGAGCAGTTCTTC.

The chain carries TRBV6-1 and TRBJ1-5; 10 bases agree with TRBD1. This CDR3 is built from 15 residues. J was trimmed by 3 bases and V by 6 bases; bases with no gene match: 5. Germline V gene data show CDR1 as MNHNS and CDR2 as SASEGT. The CDR3 bases are TGTGCCAGCAGGGGGACAGGGGTCTTCAATCAGCCCCAGCATTTT. It encodes CASRGTGVFNQPQHF.

The chain carries TRBV21-1 and TRBJ2-7; the tabulated D call, TRBD1, remains unverified against the DNA. TRBV21-1 is reported as a pseudogene. The CDR3 totals 14 residues. The CDR3 DNA sequence: TGTGCCAGCACCAACAGGGTTACCGTCTACGAGCAGTACTTC. This gives the protein CASTNRVTVYEQYF.

The rearrangement joins TRBV15 to TRBJ1-6, with a possible D match to TRBD1 (6 bases). CDR1 LNHNV and CDR2 YYDKDF come from the germline V gene (reference sequence). The CDR3 has 15 residues. Trimming cost V 4 bases and J 10 bases, with 17 bases left between them. The CDR3 DNA reads TGTGCCACCAGCATTGACCAGGGGACGGGGTCACCCCTCCACTTT. Its protein is CATSIDQGTGSPLHF.

The chain uses TRBV30 and TRBJ1-1; D is perhaps TRBD1 (5 bases). This CDR3 spans 13 amino acids. With 4 bases removed from V and 1 base from J, the gap between germline ends came to 10 bases. In germline, CDR1 is GTSNPN, CDR2 SVGIG (reference sequence). This chain's CDR3 is CAWTKDKNTEAFF. In DNA, the CDR3 is TGTGCCTGGACTAAGGACAAGAACACTGAAGCTTTCTTT.

This chain uses TRBV6-5 with TRBJ2-7, with a weak D call TRBD2 (5 bases). CDR1 and CDR2 from the germline V gene are MNHEY and SVGAGI. CDR3 length: 13 residues. V gave up 7 bases and J gave up 1 base, with 11 bases separating them. CDR3 nucleotides: TGTGCCAGCATAGGTCGGGGTTCCTACGAGCAGTACTTC. Encoded protein: CASIGRGSYEQYF.

The V and J genes are TRBV7-6 and TRBJ2-1, with D perhaps TRBD1 or TRBD2 (5 bases each). This CDR3 is 15 amino acids long. V was shortened by 1 base and J by 3 bases, with 10 bases between the two germline ends. Per the germline V gene, CDR1 is SGHVS and CDR2 is FNYEAQ. CDR3 protein: CASSLEWGSYNEQFF. The DNA for the CDR3 is TGTGCCAGCAGCTTAGAGTGGGGGAGCTACAATGAGCAGTTCTTC.

The V call is TRBV30, the J call TRBJ1-1, with D maybe TRBD1 (6 bases). The CDR3 covers 14 residues. V was cut by 2 bases and J by 5 bases, with 15 bases left in between. Per germline, CDR1 GTSNPN and CDR2 SVGIG (reference sequence). The CDR3 sequence is CAWSSVGATTEAFF. The CDR3 nucleotides read TGTGCCTGGAGTAGCGTGGGGGCGACGACTGAAGCTTTCTTT.

Worth noting for this clone: Different DNA sequences within this sample yield the same CDR3. This chain connects TRBV5-1 to TRBJ2-1, with D uncertain. The CDR3 runs 14 residues. Germline values: CDR1 SGHRS, CDR2 YFSETQ. Trimming shortened V by 4 bases and J by 0 bases, and 8 bases separated the two germline ends. CDR3: CASSLSSSYNEQFF. The DNA of the CDR3 is TGCGCCAGCAGCCTCAGCAGCTCCTACAATGAGCAGTTCTTC.

The chain links TRBV19 to TRBJ1-3, with D uncertain. V was clipped by 3 bases and J by 4 bases, with 7 bases between them. The CDR3 has 13 amino acids. Germline V gene sequence: CDR1 LNHDA, CDR2 SQIVND (reference sequence). This chain's CDR3 is CASSISVGNTIYF. The CDR3 bases are TGTGCCAGTAGTATTTCCGTAGGAAACACCATATATTTT.

The rearrangement uses TRBV14 and TRBJ2-3; D not certain. CDR3 length equals 16 residues. Germline V gives CDR1 SGHDN, CDR2 FVKESK. V lost 0 bases and J 0 bases, leaving 10 bases between the germline ends. The CDR3 nucleotides read TGTGCCAGCAGCCAAGACCGTGATACTAGCACAGATACGCAGTATTTT. Translation: CASSQDRDTSTDTQYF.

This chain links TRBV30 with TRBJ1-1, with D possibly TRBD1 on 5 matching bases. Germline V gives CDR1 GTSNPN, CDR2 SVGIG (reference sequence). The germline V and J ends were trimmed by 1 base and 5 bases, with 8 bases remaining between them. The CDR3 spans 12 residues. The CDR3 sequence is CAWSGGETEAFF. In nucleotides, the CDR3 is TGTGCCTGGAGTGGGGGGGAGACTGAAGCTTTCTTT.

V is TRBV30 and J is TRBJ2-1; perhaps TRBD2 as D (6 bases). This CDR3 has 15 residues. The V gene lost 2 bases and the J gene lost 1 base, with 12 bases spanning the gap. Germline V gene sequence: CDR1 GTSNPN, CDR2 SVGIG (reference sequence). For the CDR3, the DNA is TGTGCCTGGAGTCAGGCGGGGCGGTCCTACAATGAGCAGTTCTTC. This codes for CAWSQAGRSYNEQFF.

The rearrangement links TRBV11-2 to TRBJ1-5, with a weak D call TRBD1 (6 bases). Germline CDR1 reads SGHAT; CDR2 reads FQNNGV. The V and J ends lost 4 bases and 5 bases respectively, with 9 bases between them. The CDR3 spans 13 residues. In DNA, the CDR3 is TGTGCCAGCAGCTCAGGGGAAGATCAGCCCCAGCATTTT. Translating it yields CASSSGEDQPQHF.

CDR3 DNA sequence: TGCGCCAGCAGCCACGTGCGAAACAATGAGCAGTTCTTC. Its protein product is CASSHVRNNEQFF. V is TRBV4-1 and J is TRBJ2-1; the D is unclear. Trimming removed 3 bases from V and 5 bases from J, with 8 bases in between. The CDR3 contains 13 residues. The germline CDR1 and CDR2 sequences are MGHRA and YSYEKL.

This clone appeared a single time. The CDR3 loop reads CASSEGYREPYNEQFF. Written as DNA, the CDR3 is TGCGCCAGCTCAGAGGGCTACAGGGAGCCCTACAATGAGCAGTTCTTC. The gene calls are TRBV10-2 and TRBJ2-1; D might be TRBD1 (6 bases). V was trimmed by 8 bases and J by 2 bases, leaving 19 bases between them. CDR3 length: 16 residues. The germline V gene encodes CDR1 WSHSY and CDR2 SAAADI.

V is TRBV27 and J is TRBJ1-2, with D maybe TRBD1 (5 bases). The CDR3 is 14 residues long. Per the germline V gene, CDR1 is MNHEY and CDR2 is SMNVEV (reference sequence). V was trimmed by 3 bases and J by 1 base, leaving 9 bases between them. CDR3 in amino acids: CASSFGGNNYGYTF. In DNA form, the CDR3 reads TGTGCCAGCAGTTTTGGGGGAAATAACTATGGCTACACCTTC.